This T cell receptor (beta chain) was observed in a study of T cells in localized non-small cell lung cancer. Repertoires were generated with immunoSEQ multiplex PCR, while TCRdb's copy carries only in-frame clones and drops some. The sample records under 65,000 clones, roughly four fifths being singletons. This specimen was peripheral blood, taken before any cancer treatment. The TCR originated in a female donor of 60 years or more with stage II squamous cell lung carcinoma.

In DNA, the CDR3 is TGTGCCAGCAGCTTAGCACAAAGAGGCTCGGGGGCGGGCAATCAGCCCCAGCATTTT. This sequence encodes CASSLAQRGSGAGNQPQHF. This rearrangement joins TRBV7-8 to TRBJ1-5, with D maybe TRBD1 (6 bases). Germline CDR1 reads SGHVS; CDR2 reads FQNEAQ. The V end was cut by 0 bases, the J end by 2 bases, with 20 bases between. The CDR3 runs 19 residues.